The next 6 T cell receptor beta chains were all read from a single sample in a study of T cells in Graves' hyperthyroidism and ophthalmopathy. Template material for amplifying TCR beta CDR3 regions consisted of RNA transcripts. HTBI primers were the set used in a first-round RT-PCR of the TCR CDR3. TCRdb re-derived calls from the multiplex PCR reads in MiXCR, one entry per CDR3 protein. The sample lists roughly 570,000 distinct CDR3 sequences, roughly 14% occurring once. Input material: blood. The receptors come from a woman aged 25 to 39 with Graves' hyperthyroidism.

The rearrangement links TRBV6-1 to TRBJ1-5, with D tentatively TRBD1 (5 bases). The germline V gene encodes CDR1 MNHNS and CDR2 SASEGT. The CDR3 covers 15 residues. Trimming removed 7 bases from V and 0 bases from J, with 13 bases in between. This CDR3 is CASIHDSYSNQPQHF. The CDR3 DNA sequence: TGTGCCAGCATTCACGACAGCTATAGCAATCAGCCCCAGCATTTT.

This clonotype was seen more than once but under ten times. This sequence joins TRBV15 and TRBJ2-5; 11 nucleotides line up with TRBD2. The germline CDR1 and CDR2 sequences are LNHNV and YYDKDF (reference sequence). Trimming removed 2 bases from V and 4 bases from J; junction bases left unmatched: 3. The CDR3 length is 15 residues. The chain's CDR3 is CATSRLAGGRETQYF. The CDR3 nucleotides read TGTGCCACCAGCAGACTAGCGGGAGGTAGAGAGACCCAGTACTTC. Full variable domain (rest looked up from reference TRBV15 and TRBJ2-5): DAMVIQNPRYQVTQFGKPVTLSCSQTLNHNVMYWYQQKSSQAPKLLFHYYDKDFNNEADTPDNFQSRRPNTSFCFLDIRSPGLGDTAMYLCATSRLAGGRETQYFGPGTRLLVL.

Many counts were recorded for this clonotype. V gene TRBV7-6 combines with J gene TRBJ1-1; maybe TRBD1 (5 bases). V dropped 5 bases and J dropped 6 bases, with 13 bases sitting between them. Germline CDR1 and CDR2: SGHVS and FNYEAQ. CDR3 length: 13 residues. CDR3 loop: CASSSQGMSEAFF. CDR3 bases: TGTGCCAGCAGCAGCCAGGGTATGTCTGAAGCTTTCTTT.

This clonotype was observed a few times. The chain employs TRBV28 and TRBJ1-3, with 10 bases lining up with TRBD1. This CDR3 is 18 amino acids long. V trimming: 4 bases; J trimming: 2 bases; junction bases outside the gene matches: 11. Germline V CDR1 and CDR2: MDHEN, SYDVKM. The CDR3 DNA follows: TGTGCCAGCAGTTCACCCCGGGACAGGGGCTTAGCTGGAAACACCATATATTTT. It translates to CASSSPRDRGLAGNTIYF.

This clonotype was recorded many times. The genes are TRBV29-1 and TRBJ1-4; D gene unclear. This CDR3 has 12 residues. The V gene's germline CDR1 is SQVTM and CDR2 ANQGSEA. The V end lost 6 bases, the J end lost 6 bases, and 11 bases lay between the germline ends. The CDR3 reads CSVRRSDEKLFF. CDR3 bases: TGCAGCGTCAGGAGATCAGATGAAAAACTGTTTTTT.

The chain recombines TRBV18 with TRBJ1-5; D remains unclear. Trimming stripped 1 base from V and 6 bases from J, with 19 bases between. The CDR3 covers 17 residues. The V gene's germline CDR1 is KGHSH and CDR2 LQKENI. The CDR3 is CASSPRPGTDQVQPQHF. The CDR3, as DNA: TGTGCCAGCTCACCACGCCCGGGCACTGACCAAGTTCAGCCCCAGCATTTT.